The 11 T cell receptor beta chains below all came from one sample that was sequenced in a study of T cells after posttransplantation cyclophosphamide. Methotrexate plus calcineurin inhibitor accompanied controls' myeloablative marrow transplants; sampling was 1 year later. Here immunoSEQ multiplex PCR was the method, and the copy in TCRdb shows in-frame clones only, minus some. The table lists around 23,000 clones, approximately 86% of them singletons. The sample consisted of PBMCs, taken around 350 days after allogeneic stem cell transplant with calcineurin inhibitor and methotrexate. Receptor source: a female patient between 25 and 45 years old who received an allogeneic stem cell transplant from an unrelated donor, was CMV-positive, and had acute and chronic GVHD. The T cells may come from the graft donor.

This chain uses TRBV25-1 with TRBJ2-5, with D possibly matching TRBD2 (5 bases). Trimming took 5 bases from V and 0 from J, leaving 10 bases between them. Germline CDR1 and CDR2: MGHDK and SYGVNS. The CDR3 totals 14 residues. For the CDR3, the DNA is TGTGCCAGCAGTCCCCCACTAGACCAAGAGACCCAGTACTTC. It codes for CASSPPLDQETQYF.

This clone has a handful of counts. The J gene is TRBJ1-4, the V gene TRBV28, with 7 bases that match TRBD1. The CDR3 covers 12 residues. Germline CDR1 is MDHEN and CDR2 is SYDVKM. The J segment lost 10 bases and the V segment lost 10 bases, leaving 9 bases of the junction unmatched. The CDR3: CATRTGGGKLFF. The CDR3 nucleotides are TGTGCCACCCGGACAGGCGGTGGAAAACTGTTTTTT.

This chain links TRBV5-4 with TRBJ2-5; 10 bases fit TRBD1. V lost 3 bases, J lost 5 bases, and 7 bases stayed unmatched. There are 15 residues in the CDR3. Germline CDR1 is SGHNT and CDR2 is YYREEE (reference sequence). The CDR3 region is CASSSIKDRGETQYF. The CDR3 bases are TGTGCCAGCAGCTCAATCAAGGACAGGGGGGAGACCCAGTACTTC.

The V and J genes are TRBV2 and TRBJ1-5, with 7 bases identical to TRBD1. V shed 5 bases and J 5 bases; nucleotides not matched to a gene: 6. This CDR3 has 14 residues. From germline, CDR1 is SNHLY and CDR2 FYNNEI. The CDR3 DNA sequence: TGTGCCAGCAGTATTACAGGGGAGTATCAGCCCCAGCATTTT. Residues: CASSITGEYQPQHF.

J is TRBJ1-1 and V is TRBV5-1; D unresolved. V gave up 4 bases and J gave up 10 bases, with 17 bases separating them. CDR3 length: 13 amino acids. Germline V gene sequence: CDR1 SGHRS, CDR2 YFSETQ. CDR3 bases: TGCGCCAGCAGCCTCCTAGGACTTGTTTCAGCTTTCTTT. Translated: CASSLLGLVSAFF. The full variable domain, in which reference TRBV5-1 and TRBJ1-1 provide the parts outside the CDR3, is KAGVTQTPRYLIKTRGQQVTLSCSPISGHRSVSWYQQTPGQGLQFLFEYFSETQRNKGNFPGRFSGRQFSNSRSEMNVSTLELGDSALYLCASSLLGLVSAFFGQGTRLTVV.

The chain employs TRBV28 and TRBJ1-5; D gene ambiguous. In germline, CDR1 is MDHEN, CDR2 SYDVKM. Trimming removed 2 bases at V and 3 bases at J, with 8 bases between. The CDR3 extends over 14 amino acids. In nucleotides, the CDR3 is TGTGCCAGCAGTTTAAGCGGTAACAATCAGCCCCAGCATTTT. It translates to CASSLSGNNQPQHF.

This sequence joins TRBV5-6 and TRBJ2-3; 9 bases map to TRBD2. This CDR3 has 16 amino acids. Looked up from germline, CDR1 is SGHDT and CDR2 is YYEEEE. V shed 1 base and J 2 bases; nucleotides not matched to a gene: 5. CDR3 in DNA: TGTGCCAGCAGCTTGTTTCCTAGCGGGGACACAGATACGCAGTATTTT. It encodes CASSLFPSGDTDTQYF.

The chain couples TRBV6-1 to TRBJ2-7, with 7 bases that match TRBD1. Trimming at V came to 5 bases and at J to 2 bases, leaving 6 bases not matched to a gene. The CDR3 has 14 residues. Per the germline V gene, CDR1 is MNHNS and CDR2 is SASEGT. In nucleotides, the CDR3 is TGTGCCAGCAGTATTCCACAGGGGACCTACGAGCAGTACTTC. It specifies CASSIPQGTYEQYF.

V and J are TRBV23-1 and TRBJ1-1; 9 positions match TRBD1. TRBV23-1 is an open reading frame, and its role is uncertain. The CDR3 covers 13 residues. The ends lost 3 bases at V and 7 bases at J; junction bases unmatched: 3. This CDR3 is CASSHQDRGEAFF. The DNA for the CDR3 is TGCGCCAGCAGTCACCAGGACAGGGGTGAAGCTTTCTTT.

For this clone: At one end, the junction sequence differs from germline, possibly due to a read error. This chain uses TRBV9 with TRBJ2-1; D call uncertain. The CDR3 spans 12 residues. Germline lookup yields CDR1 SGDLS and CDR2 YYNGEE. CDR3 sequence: CASSAPPRVVVF. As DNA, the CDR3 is TGTGCCAGCAGCGCCCCCCCCCGGGTTGTGGTCTTC.

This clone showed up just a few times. The CDR3 is CASSVGDTKTGELFF. The CDR3 DNA sequence: TGTGCCAGCAGCGTAGGGGACACAAAGACCGGGGAGCTGTTTTTT. The chain couples TRBV9 to TRBJ2-2, with a tentative D call TRBD1 (6 bases). V was shortened by 0 bases and J by 5 bases, with 11 bases between the two germline ends. CDR3 length: 15 residues. In germline, CDR1 is SGDLS, CDR2 YYNGEE.